This TCR beta chain was sequenced for a study of CD8 T cells in Susac syndrome. Relapsing-remitting disease, either stable or active, was present in the multiple sclerosis controls, who were treatment-naive patients. Random hexamers were used to reverse transcribe roughly 0.45 to 1 ug of RNA. The CDR3 of TCR beta was amplified by immunoSEQ multiplex PCR across 54 Vbeta and 13 Jbeta. From the immunoSEQ multiplex PCR reads, TCRdb called clonotypes with MiXCR, one entry per CDR3 protein. Of more than 250,000 distinct CDR3 sequences listed, about 91% were seen once; the top ten hold over 0.05%. Germline V lookup: CDR1 KGHDR, CDR2 SFDVKD. The CDR3 is 14 amino acids. Trimming at V came to 4 bases and at J to 3 bases, leaving 2 bases not matched to a gene.

Input material: CD4+ T cells from PBMCs. The clonotype comes from a human donor with multiple sclerosis. The rearrangement uses TRBV24-1 and TRBJ2-5; 9 bases line up with TRBD1. In nucleotides, the CDR3 is TGTGCCACCAGTGACCGGACAGGGGAAGAGACCCAGTACTTC. This translates into CATSDRTGEETQYF.